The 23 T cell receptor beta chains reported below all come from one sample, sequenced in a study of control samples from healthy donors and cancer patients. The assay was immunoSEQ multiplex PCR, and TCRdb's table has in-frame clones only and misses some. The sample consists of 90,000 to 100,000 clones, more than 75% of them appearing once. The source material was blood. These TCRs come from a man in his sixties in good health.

The CDR3 loop reads CASSLVTGAPYGYTF. The CDR3, as DNA: TGCGCCAGCAGCTTGGTTACAGGGGCCCCCTATGGCTACACCTTC. This chain uses TRBV5-1 with TRBJ1-2; TRBD1 matches 7 bases. The CDR3 totals 15 residues. Germline CDR1 reads SGHRS; CDR2 reads YFSETQ. The J segment lost 4 bases and the V segment lost 0 bases, leaving 6 bases of the junction unmatched.

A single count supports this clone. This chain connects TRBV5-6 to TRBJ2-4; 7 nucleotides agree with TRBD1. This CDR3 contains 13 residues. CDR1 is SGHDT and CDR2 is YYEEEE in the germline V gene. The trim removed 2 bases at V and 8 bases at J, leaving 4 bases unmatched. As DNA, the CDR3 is TGTGCCAGCAGCTTTAACAGGGGACACATTCAGTACTTC. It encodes CASSFNRGHIQYF.

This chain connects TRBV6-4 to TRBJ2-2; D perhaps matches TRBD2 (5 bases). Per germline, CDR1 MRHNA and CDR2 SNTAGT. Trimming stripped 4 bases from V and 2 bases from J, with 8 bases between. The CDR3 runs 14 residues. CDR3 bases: TGTGCCAGCAGTGCTTCTAGCAACACCGGGGAGCTGTTTTTT. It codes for CASSASSNTGELFF.

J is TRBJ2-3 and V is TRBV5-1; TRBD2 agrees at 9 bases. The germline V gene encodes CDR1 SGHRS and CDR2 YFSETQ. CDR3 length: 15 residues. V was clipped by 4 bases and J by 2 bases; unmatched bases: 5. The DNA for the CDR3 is TGCGCCAGCAGCATAGCGGGGGACTACACAGATACGCAGTATTTT. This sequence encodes CASSIAGDYTDTQYF.

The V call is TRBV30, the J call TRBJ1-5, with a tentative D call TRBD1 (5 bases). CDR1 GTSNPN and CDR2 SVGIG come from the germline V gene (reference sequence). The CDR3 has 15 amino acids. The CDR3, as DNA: TGTGTGGTAGGGGCGCGGGCCGAGCCCAATCAGCCCCAGCATTTT. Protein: CVVGARAEPNQPQHF.

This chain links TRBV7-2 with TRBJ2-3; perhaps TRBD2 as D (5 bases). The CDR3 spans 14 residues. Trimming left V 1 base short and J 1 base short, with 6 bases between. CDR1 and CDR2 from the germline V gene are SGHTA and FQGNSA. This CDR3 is CASSLVGGTDTQYF. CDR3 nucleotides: TGTGCCAGCAGCTTAGTCGGGGGCACAGATACGCAGTATTTT.

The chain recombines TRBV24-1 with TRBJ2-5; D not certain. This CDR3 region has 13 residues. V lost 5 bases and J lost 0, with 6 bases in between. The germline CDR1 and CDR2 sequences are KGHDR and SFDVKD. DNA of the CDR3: TGTGCCACCAGTGGAGAGTACCAAGAGACCCAGTACTTC. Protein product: CATSGEYQETQYF.

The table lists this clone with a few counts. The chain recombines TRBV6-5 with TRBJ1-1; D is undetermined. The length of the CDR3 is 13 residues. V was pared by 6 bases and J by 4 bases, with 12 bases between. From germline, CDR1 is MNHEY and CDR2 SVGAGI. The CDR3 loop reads CASSQGRATEAFF. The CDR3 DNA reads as TGTGCCAGCAGCCAAGGTAGGGCCACTGAAGCTTTCTTT.

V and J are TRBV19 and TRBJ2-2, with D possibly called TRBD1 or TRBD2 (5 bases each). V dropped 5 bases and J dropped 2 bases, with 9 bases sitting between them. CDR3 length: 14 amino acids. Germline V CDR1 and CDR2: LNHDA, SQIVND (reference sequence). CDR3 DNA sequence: TGTGCCAGTAGTTCGGGACCAAACACCGGGGAGCTGTTTTTT. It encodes CASSSGPNTGELFF. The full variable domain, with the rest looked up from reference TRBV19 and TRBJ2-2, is DGGITQSPKYLFRKEGQNVTLSCEQNLNHDAMYWYRQDPGQGLRLIYYSQIVNDFQKGDIAEGYSVSREKKESFPLTVTSAQKNPTAFYLCASSSGPNTGELFFGEGSRLTVL.

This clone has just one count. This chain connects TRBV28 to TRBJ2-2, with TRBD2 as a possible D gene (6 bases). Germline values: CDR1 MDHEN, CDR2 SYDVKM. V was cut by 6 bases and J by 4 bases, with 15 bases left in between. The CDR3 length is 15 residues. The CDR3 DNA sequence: TGTGCCAGCAGGGGAGGATCTCCGATCACCGGGGAGCTGTTTTTT. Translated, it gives CASRGGSPITGELFF.

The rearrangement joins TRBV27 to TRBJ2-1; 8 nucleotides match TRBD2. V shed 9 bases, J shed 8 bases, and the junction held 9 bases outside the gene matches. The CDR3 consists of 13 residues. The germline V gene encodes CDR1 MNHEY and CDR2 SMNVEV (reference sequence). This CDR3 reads CASGTRGVHEQFF. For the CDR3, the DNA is TGTGCCAGTGGGACTAGGGGAGTCCATGAGCAGTTCTTC.

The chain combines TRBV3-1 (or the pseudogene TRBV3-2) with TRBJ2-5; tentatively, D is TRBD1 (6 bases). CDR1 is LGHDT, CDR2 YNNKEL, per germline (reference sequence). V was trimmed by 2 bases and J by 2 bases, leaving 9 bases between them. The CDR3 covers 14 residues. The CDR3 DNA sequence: TGTGCCAGCAGCCAAAACAGGGAACAAGAGACCCAGTACTTC. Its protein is CASSQNREQETQYF.

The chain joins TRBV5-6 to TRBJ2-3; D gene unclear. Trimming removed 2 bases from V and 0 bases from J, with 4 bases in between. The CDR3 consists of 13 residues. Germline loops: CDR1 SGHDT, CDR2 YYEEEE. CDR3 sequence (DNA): TGTGCCAGCAGCTTTGGTAGCACAGATACGCAGTATTTT. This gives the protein CASSFGSTDTQYF. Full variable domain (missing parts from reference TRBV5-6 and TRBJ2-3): DAGVTQSPTHLIKTRGQQVTLRCSPKSGHDTVSWYQQALGQGPQFIFQYYEEEERQRGNFPDRFSGHQFPNYSSELNVNALLLGDSALYLCASSFGSTDTQYFGPGTRLTVL.

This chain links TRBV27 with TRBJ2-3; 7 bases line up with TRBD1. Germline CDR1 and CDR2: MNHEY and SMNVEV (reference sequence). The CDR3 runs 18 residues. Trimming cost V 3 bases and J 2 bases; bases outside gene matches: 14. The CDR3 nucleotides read TGTGCCAGCAGTTTCAGCCTTCCCAGGGGGTTCGTCACAGATACGCAGTATTTT. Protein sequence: CASSFSLPRGFVTDTQYF.

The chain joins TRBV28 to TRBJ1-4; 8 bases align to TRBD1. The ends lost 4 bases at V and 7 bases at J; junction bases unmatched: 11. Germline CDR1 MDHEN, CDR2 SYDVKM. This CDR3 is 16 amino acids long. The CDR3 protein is CASSYQQGGHGEKLFF. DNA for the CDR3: TGTGCCAGCAGTTACCAACAGGGGGGTCATGGTGAAAAACTGTTTTTT.

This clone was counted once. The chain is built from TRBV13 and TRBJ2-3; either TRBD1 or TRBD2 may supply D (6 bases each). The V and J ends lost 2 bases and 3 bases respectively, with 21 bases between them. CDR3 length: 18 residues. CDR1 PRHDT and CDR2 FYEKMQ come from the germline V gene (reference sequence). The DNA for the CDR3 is TGTGCCAGCAGCTTAACCCCTGGCCAGGGGAGGAGGACAGATACGCAGTATTTT. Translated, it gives CASSLTPGQGRRTDTQYF.

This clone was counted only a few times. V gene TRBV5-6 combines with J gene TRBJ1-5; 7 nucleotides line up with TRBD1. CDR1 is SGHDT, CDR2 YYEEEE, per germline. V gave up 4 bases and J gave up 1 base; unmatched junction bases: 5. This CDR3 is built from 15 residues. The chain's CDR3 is CASSPRQGSNQPQHF. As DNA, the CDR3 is TGTGCCAGCAGCCCCAGACAGGGCAGCAATCAGCCCCAGCATTTT.

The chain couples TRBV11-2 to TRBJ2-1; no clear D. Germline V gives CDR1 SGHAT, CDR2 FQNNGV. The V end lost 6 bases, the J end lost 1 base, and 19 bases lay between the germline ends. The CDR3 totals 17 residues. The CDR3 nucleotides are TGTGCCAGCAGTCGCTTTTCTTTAGGTGGGTCCTACAATGAGCAGTTCTTC. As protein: CASSRFSLGGSYNEQFF. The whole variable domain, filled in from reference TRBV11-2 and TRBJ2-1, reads EAGVAQSPRYKIIEKRQSVAFWCNPISGHATLYWYQQILGQGPKLLIQFQNNGVVDDSQLPKDRFSAERLKGVDSTLKIQPAKLEDSAVYLCASSRFSLGGSYNEQFFGPGTRLTVL.

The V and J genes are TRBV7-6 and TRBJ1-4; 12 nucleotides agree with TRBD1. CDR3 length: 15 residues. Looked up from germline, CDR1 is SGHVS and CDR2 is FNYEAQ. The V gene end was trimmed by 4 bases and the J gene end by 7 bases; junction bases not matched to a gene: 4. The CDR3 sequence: CASSSGTGGSEKLFF. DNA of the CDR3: TGTGCCAGCAGCTCCGGGACAGGGGGCTCTGAAAAACTGTTTTTT.

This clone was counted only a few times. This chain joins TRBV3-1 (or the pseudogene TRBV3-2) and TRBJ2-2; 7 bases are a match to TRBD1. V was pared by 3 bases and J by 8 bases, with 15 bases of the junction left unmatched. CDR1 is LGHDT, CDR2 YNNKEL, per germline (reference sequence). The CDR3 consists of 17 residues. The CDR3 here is CASSQVYLDRKGGELFF. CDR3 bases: TGTGCCAGCAGCCAGGTTTACCTGGACAGGAAGGGAGGGGAGCTGTTTTTT.

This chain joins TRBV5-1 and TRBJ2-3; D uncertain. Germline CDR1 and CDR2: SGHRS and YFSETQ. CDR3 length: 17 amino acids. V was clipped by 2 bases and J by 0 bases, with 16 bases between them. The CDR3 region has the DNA TGCGCCAGCAGCTTAAATACAGCTACTTCTAGCACAGATACGCAGTATTTT. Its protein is CASSLNTATSSTDTQYF.

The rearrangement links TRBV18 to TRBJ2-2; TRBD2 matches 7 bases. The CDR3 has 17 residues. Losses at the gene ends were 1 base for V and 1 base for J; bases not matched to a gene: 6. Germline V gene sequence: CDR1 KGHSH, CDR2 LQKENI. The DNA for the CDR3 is TGTGCCAGCTCACCACGGCTAGCGGAGCTGAACACCGGGGAGCTGTTTTTT. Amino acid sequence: CASSPRLAELNTGELFF.

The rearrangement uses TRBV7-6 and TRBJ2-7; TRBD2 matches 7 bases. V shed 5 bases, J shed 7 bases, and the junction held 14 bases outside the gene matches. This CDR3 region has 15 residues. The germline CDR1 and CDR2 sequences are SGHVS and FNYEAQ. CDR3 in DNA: TGTGCCAGCAGCCTTGGGACTAACCCAGCCGGGGAGCAGTACTTC. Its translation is CASSLGTNPAGEQYF.